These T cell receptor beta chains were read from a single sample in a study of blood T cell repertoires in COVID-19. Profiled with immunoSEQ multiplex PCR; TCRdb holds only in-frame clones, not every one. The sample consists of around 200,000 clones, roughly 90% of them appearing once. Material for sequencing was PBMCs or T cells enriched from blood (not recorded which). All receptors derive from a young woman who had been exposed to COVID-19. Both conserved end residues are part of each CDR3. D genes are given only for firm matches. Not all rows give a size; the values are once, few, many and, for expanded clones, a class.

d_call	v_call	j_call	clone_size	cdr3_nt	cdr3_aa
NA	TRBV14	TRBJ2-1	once	TGTGCCAGCAGCCAAGATCGTCCAGGGGCCACCTCCAATGAGCAGTTCTTC	CASSQDRPGATSNEQFF
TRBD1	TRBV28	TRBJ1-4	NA	TGTGCCAGCTCGAGGGACAGGGGAGGAGAAAAACTGTTTTTT	CASSRDRGGEKLFF
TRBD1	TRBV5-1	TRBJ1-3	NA	TGCGCCAGCAGCTCCACAGGGGGAACTGGAAACACCATATATTTT	CASSSTGGTGNTIYF
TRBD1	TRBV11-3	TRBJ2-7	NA	TGTGCCAGCAGCTTAGGAGGGACAGGGAGCTACGAGCAGTACTTC	CASSLGGTGSYEQYF
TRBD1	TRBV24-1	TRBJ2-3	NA	TGTGCCACCAGCCGAACAGGGGGTGGCACAGATACGCAGTATTTT	CATSRTGGGTDTQYF
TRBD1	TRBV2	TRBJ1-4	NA	TGTGCCAGCAGCGAGGGACAGGCAACTAATGAAAAACTGTTTTTT	CASSEGQATNEKLFF
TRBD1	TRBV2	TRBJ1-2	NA	TGTGCCAGCAGCGTTACAGGGGGCTATGGCTACACCTTC	CASSVTGGYGYTF
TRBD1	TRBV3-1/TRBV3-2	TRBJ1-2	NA	TGTGCCAGCAGCCAGACAAGGACAGGTACGAGAATATATGGCTACACCTTC	CASSQTRTGTRIYGYTF
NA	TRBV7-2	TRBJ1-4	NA	TGTGCCAGCAGCTCCCCTCTGAGCTATGAGCGGTGGGCTAATGAAAAACTGTTTTTT	CASSSPLSYERWANEKLFF
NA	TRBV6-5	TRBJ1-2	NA	TGTGCCAGCAGGACGAGACAGGTGCAGGGCTACACCTTC	CASRTRQVQGYTF
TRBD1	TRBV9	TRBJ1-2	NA	TGTGCCAGCAGCGTAGGGGGACAGGGGGTAGTCGGCTACACCTTC	CASSVGGQGVVGYTF
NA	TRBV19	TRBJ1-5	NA	TGTGCCAGTAGTATTCCCTCCCGGACACCTCATCAGCCCCAGCATTTT	CASSIPSRTPHQPQHF
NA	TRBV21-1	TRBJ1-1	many	TGTGCCAGCAGCGGAGGGGGCCCGACGAACACTGAAGCTTTCTTT	CASSGGGPTNTEAFF
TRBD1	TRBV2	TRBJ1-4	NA	TGTGCCGGGACCCGGGACAGGGATGAAAAACTGTTTTTT	CAGTRDRDEKLFF